The 18 T cell receptor beta chains in this list originate from one sample, sequenced in a study of blood T cell repertoires in COVID-19. Sequencing was performed with immunoSEQ multiplex PCR; in TCRdb, only in-frame clones are kept and a portion is missing. This table has tens of thousands of clones, approximately 80% appearing once. The specimen was peripheral blood. Source of these receptors: a man between 65 and 85 years old with acute or convalescent COVID-19.

This CDR3 is CASSFRDKFYEQYF. The CDR3 DNA reads as TGTGCCAGCAGCTTCCGGGACAAATTCTACGAGCAGTACTTC. The chain employs TRBV5-6 and TRBJ2-7; weak D call: TRBD1 (6 bases). Trimming removed 2 bases from V and 3 bases from J, with 12 bases in between. The CDR3 totals 14 residues. CDR1 SGHDT and CDR2 YYEEEE come from the germline V gene.

This chain uses TRBV6-5 with TRBJ1-6; D possibly corresponds to TRBD1 (5 bases). The V gene's germline CDR1 is MNHEY and CDR2 SVGAGI. V was clipped by 4 bases and J by 7 bases, with 17 bases between them. This CDR3 comprises 16 residues. The CDR3 protein is CASSWDAGPVNSPLHF. For the CDR3, the DNA is TGTGCCAGCAGTTGGGACGCGGGACCAGTAAATTCACCCCTCCACTTT.

J is TRBJ1-2 and V is TRBV10-3; the D gene is possibly TRBD1 (6 bases). Between the trimmed V and J ends, which lost 3 bases and 4 bases, there was a span of 9 bases. CDR1 ENHRY and CDR2 SYGVKD come from the germline V gene. The CDR3 covers 13 residues. Written as DNA, the CDR3 is TGTGCCATCAGTGATACAGGGTCCTATGGCTACACCTTC. It specifies CAISDTGSYGYTF.

V and J are TRBV9 and TRBJ2-1, with TRBD1 matching over 9 bases. CDR3 length equals 15 residues. V lost 3 bases to trimming and J lost 7 bases; unmatched junction nucleotides: 8. The germline V gene encodes CDR1 SGDLS and CDR2 YYNGEE. The CDR3 here is CASSEGQGGANEQFF. In nucleotides, the CDR3 is TGTGCCAGCAGCGAGGGACAGGGAGGGGCGAATGAGCAGTTCTTC.

This clone has only a few counts. The chain is built from TRBV5-5 and TRBJ1-1; TRBD1 matches at 7 bases. Unmatched junction bases numbered 4, after V lost 2 bases and J lost 0 bases. CDR1 and CDR2 from the germline V gene are SGHKS and YYEKEE (reference sequence). The CDR3 length is 15 residues. In nucleotides, the CDR3 is TGTGCCAGCAGCTTTACAGGGGCCGTGAACACTGAAGCTTTCTTT. The encoded protein is CASSFTGAVNTEAFF.

This chain links TRBV7-2 with TRBJ1-2; 7 bases are a match to TRBD1. In germline, CDR1 is SGHTA, CDR2 FQGNSA. This CDR3 has 14 residues. J lost 4 bases, V lost 3 bases, and 5 bases had no gene match. The CDR3 DNA sequence: TGTGCCAGCAGCTTCGACAGGGCCGCCTATGGCTACACCTTC. Encoded protein: CASSFDRAAYGYTF.

This clone showed up just a few times. This chain joins TRBV7-3 and TRBJ2-2; TRBD1 is a possible D gene (6 bases). V was trimmed by 4 bases and J by 4 bases, leaving 13 bases between them. CDR1 is SGHTA and CDR2 is FQGTGA in the germline V gene. This CDR3 spans 15 amino acids. CDR3: CASSSQTGSTGELFF. The DNA of the CDR3 is TGTGCCAGCAGCTCCCAGACAGGCTCCACCGGGGAGCTGTTTTTT.

This chain links TRBV7-2 with TRBJ1-1; a weak D match, TRBD1 (6 bases). The CDR3 is 16 residues long. V was trimmed by 4 bases and J by 4 bases, leaving 19 bases between them. The germline CDR1 and CDR2 sequences are SGHTA and FQGNSA. CDR3 loop: CASSYGLGARGTEAFF. CDR3 sequence (DNA): TGTGCCAGCAGCTACGGTCTGGGGGCGAGGGGCACTGAAGCTTTCTTT. Using reference TRBV7-2 and TRBJ1-1 for the parts outside the CDR3, the full variable domain is GAGVSQSPSNKVTEKGKDVELRCDPISGHTALYWYRQSLGQGLEFLIYFQGNSAPDKSGLPSDRFSAERTGGSVSTLTIQRTQQEDSAVYLCASSYGLGARGTEAFFGQGTRLTVV.

This chain connects TRBV6-6 to TRBJ1-1; 7 bases are shared with TRBD1. After removal of 5 bases from V and 0 bases from J, the junction contained 12 bases not matched to a gene. The germline V gene has CDR1 MNHNY and CDR2 SVGAGI (reference sequence). There are 17 residues in the CDR3. The CDR3 nucleotides are TGTGCCAGCAGTCCTCGGATCAGGGGGAGAGTGAACACTGAAGCTTTCTTT. Translated, it gives CASSPRIRGRVNTEAFF.

This chain connects TRBV10-2 to TRBJ1-1, with 9 bases aligning to TRBD1. The CDR3 is 15 amino acids. The germline gives CDR1 WSHSY, CDR2 SAAADI. V lost 3 bases and J lost 4; bases outside the gene matches: 6. CDR3: CASSEARGQGTEAFF. The CDR3 nucleotides read TGCGCCAGCAGTGAAGCAAGGGGACAGGGCACTGAAGCTTTCTTT.

V usage is TRBV6-5 and J usage is TRBJ2-7; TRBD1 might be the D (5 bases). V was clipped by 6 bases and J by 3 bases, with 12 bases between them. The length of the CDR3 is 13 residues. CDR1 is MNHEY, CDR2 SVGAGI, per germline. The CDR3: CASSIGHHYEQYF. The CDR3 DNA reads TGTGCCAGCAGCATCGGACACCACTACGAGCAGTACTTC.

This clone has a single count. The V and J genes are TRBV15 and TRBJ1-3; TRBD1 is a possible D gene (5 bases). V lost 0 bases and J 3 bases, leaving 6 bases between the germline ends. The CDR3 extends over 14 amino acids. Germline-derived CDR1 and CDR2 are LNHNV and YYDKDF (reference sequence). As DNA, the CDR3 is TGTGCCACCAGCAGAGAGGGGGGTGGAAACACCATATATTTT. It is translated as CATSREGGGNTIYF.

In DNA, the CDR3 is TGTGCCAGCAGTTTCGGGACAGGCAATGGCTACACCTTC. As protein: CASSFGTGNGYTF. This chain joins TRBV12-3 or TRBV12-4 and TRBJ1-2, with 8 bases fitting TRBD1. After removal of 3 bases from V and 6 bases from J, the junction contained 3 bases not matched to a gene. CDR3 length equals 13 residues.

The chain joins TRBV4-1 to TRBJ2-7; 8 bases line up with TRBD1. CDR3 length: 15 residues. V trimming: 1 base; J trimming: 3 bases; junction bases outside the gene matches: 5. Per the germline V gene, CDR1 is MGHRA and CDR2 is YSYEKL. The CDR3 region has the DNA TGCGCCAGCAGCCAAGGCGGACAGGGCATCTACGAGCAGTACTTC. Translated: CASSQGGQGIYEQYF.

The chain joins TRBV5-1 to TRBJ1-5; no firm D call. V gave up 4 bases and J gave up 5 bases, with 19 bases separating them. Germline loops: CDR1 SGHRS, CDR2 YFSETQ. The CDR3 has 16 amino acids. The CDR3 DNA is TGCGCCAGCAGCCGGCGGGGAGGGAGGGCGGATCAGCCCCAGCATTTT. This codes for CASSRRGGRADQPQHF.

Concerning this clone: This specimen includes other DNA sequences encoding the same CDR3. The rearrangement joins TRBV9 to TRBJ2-5, with 12 bases aligning to TRBD2. The CDR3 totals 15 residues. Per the germline V gene, CDR1 is SGDLS and CDR2 is YYNGEE. The junction had 0 bases not matched to a gene; V was cut back by 1 base and J by 2 bases. The DNA for the CDR3 is TGTGCCAGCAGCGTACTAGCGGGGGGGCAAGAGACCCAGTACTTC. As protein: CASSVLAGGQETQYF. The full variable domain, its missing parts supplied by reference TRBV9 and TRBJ2-5, is DSGVTQTPKHLITATGQRVTLRCSPRSGDLSVYWYQQSLDQGLQFLIQYYNGEERAKGNILERFSAQQFPDLHSELNLSSLELGDSALYFCASSVLAGGQETQYFGPGTRLLVL.

This sequence joins TRBV5-4 and TRBJ1-2; D is ambiguous. Germline CDR1 is SGHNT and CDR2 is YYREEE (reference sequence). V dropped 3 bases and J dropped 5 bases, with 8 bases sitting between them. This CDR3 region has 12 residues. The chain's CDR3 is CASSSTGYGYTF. Here the CDR3 DNA reads TGTGCCAGCAGCTCGACGGGGTATGGCTACACCTTC.

V is TRBV6-1 and J is TRBJ1-5, with a possible D match to TRBD1 (5 bases). The CDR3 is made up of 15 amino acids. V was clipped by 0 bases and J by 3 bases, with 9 bases between them. Germline CDR1 and CDR2: MNHNS and SASEGT. The CDR3 is CASSEAMTVNQPQHF. The CDR3, as DNA: TGTGCCAGCAGTGAAGCGATGACAGTCAATCAGCCCCAGCATTTT.